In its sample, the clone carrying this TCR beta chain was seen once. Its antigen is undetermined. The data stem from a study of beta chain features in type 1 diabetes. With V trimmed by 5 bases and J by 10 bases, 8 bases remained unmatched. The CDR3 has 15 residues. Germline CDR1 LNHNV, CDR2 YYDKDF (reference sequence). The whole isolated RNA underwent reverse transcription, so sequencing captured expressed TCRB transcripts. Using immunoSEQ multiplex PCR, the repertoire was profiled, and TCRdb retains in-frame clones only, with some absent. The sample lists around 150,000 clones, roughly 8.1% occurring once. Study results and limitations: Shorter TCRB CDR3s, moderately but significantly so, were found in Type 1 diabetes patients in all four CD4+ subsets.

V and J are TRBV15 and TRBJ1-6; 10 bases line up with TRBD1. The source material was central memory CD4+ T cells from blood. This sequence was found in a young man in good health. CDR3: CATSGRQGAWSPLHF. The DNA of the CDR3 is TGTGCCACCAGCGGAAGACAGGGGGCTTGGTCACCCCTCCACTTT.